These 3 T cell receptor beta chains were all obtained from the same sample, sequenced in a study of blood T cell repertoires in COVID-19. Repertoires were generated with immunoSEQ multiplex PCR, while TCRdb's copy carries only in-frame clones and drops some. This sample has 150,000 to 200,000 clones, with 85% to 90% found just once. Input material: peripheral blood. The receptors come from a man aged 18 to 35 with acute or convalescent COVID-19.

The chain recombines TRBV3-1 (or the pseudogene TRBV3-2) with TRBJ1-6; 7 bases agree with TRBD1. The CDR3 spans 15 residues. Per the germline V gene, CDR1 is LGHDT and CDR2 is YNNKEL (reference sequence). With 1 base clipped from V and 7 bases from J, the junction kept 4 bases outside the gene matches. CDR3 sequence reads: CASSQGARGNSPLHF. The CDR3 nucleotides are TGTGCCAGCAGCCAAGGGGCCAGGGGGAATTCACCCCTCCACTTT.

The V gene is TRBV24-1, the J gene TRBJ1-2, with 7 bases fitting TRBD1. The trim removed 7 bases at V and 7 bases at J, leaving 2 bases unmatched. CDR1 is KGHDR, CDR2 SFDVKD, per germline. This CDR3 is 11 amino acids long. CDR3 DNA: TGTGCCACCAGCTCAGGGGGTGGCTACACCTTC. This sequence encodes CATSSGGGYTF.

The CDR3 nucleotides read TGTGCCAGCAGCTTGGGGCAGGTTCAAGCTTTCTTT. It is translated as CASSLGQVQAFF. J is TRBJ1-1 and V is TRBV7-2; tentatively, D is TRBD1 (5 bases). The V and J ends lost 3 bases and 9 bases respectively, with 11 bases between them. This CDR3 has 12 amino acids. Germline V CDR1 and CDR2: SGHTA, FQGNSA.